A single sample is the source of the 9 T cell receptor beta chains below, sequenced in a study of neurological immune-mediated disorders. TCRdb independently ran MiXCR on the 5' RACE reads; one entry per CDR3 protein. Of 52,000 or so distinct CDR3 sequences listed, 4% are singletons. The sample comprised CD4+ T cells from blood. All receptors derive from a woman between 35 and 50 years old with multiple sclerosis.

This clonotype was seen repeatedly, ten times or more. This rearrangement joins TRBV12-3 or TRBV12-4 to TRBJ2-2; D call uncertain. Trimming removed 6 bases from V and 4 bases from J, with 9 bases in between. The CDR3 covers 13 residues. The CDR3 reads CASSTIVTGELFF. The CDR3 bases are TGTGCCAGCAGCACTATAGTCACCGGGGAGCTGTTTTTT.

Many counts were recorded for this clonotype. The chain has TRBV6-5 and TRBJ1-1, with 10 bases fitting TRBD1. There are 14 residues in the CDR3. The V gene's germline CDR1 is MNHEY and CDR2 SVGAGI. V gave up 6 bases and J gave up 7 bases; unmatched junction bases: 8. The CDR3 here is CASRPTDRGGEAFF. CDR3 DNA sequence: TGTGCCAGCAGACCAACGGACAGGGGGGGTGAAGCTTTCTTT.

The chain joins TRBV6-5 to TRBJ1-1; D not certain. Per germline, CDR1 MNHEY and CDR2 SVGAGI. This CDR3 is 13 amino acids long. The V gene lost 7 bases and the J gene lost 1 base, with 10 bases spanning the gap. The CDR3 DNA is TGTGCCAGCATTAGGGATAAGAACACTGAAGCTTTCTTT. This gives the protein CASIRDKNTEAFF.

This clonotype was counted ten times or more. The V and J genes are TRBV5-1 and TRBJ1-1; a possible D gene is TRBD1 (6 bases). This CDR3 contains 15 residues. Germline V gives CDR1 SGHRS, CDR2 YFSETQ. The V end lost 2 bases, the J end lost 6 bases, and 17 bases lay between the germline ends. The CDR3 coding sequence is TGCGCCAGCAGCTTTGTACAGGGAAGTCTGGCTGAAGCTTTCTTT. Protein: CASSFVQGSLAEAFF.

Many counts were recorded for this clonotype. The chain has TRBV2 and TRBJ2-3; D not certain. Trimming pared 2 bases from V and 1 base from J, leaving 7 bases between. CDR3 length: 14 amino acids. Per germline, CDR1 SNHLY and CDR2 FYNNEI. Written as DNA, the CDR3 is TGTGCCAGCAGTGAAACCCTGGGCACAGATACGCAGTATTTT. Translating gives CASSETLGTDTQYF. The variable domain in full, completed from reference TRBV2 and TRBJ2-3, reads EPEVTQTPSHQVTQMGQEVILRCVPISNHLYFYWYRQILGQKVEFLVSFYNNEISEKSEIFDDQFSVERPDGSNFTLKIRSTKLEDSAMYFCASSETLGTDTQYFGPGTRLTVL.

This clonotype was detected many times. The CDR3 region has the DNA TGTGCCACCAGCAGAGATTTAGCCTACAATGAGCAGTTCTTC. Its protein is CATSRDLAYNEQFF. The gene calls are TRBV15 and TRBJ2-1; D gene ambiguous. Trimming took off 0 bases at V and 2 bases at J, with 5 bases between the two ends. The CDR3 consists of 14 residues. The germline CDR1 and CDR2 sequences are LNHNV and YYDKDF (reference sequence).

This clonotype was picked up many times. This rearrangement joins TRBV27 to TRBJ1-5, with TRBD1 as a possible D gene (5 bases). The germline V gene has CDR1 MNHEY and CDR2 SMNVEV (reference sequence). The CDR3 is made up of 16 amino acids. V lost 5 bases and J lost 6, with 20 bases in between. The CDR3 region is CASSPSSTSGIQPQHF. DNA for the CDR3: TGTGCCAGCAGTCCATCATCCACCTCAGGGATTCAGCCCCAGCATTTT.

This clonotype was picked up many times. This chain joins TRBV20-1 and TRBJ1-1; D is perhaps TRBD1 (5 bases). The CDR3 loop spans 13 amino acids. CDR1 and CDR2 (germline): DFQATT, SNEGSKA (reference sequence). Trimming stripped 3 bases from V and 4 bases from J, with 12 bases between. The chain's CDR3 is CSARKQGGTEAFF. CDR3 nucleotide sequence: TGCAGTGCTAGGAAGCAGGGCGGCACTGAAGCTTTCTTT.

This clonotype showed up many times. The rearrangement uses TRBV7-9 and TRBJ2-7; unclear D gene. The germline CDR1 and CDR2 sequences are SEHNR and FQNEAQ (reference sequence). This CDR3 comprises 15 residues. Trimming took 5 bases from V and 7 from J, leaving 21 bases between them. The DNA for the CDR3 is TGTGCCAGCAGCCCCCTTCCTCCGGGCCCCCTGGAGCAGTACTTC. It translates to CASSPLPPGPLEQYF.